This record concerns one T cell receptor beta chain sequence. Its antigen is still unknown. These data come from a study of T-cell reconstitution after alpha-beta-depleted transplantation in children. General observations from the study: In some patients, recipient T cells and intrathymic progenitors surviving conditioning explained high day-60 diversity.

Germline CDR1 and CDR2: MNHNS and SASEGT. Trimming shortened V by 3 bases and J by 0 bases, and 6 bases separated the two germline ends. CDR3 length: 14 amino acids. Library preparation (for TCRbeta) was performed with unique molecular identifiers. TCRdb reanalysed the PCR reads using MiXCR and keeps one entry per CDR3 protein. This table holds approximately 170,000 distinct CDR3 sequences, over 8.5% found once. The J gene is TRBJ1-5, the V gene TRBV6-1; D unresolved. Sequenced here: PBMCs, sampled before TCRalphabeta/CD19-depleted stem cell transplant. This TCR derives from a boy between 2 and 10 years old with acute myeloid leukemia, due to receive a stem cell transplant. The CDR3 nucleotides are TGTGCCAGCAGTGATCCAGATAGCAATCAGCCCCAGCATTTT. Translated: CASSDPDSNQPQHF.